The clone carrying this T cell receptor beta chain was seen ten or more times. Its antigen is as yet unknown. These data originate in a study of response to subunit inactivated influenza vaccine. TCRdb re-called the RT-PCR reads through MiXCR, storing one row per CDR3 protein. The sample has 500,000 or so distinct CDR3 sequences, approximately 17% seen once. Study-wide points: The authors proposed limited new T cell recruitment per seasonal influenza vaccination.

This sequence originates from a man between 50 and 70 years old who received an inactivated influenza vaccine. The sample here was CD4+ T cells sorted from PBMCs, taken about 23 months after vaccination.

The CDR3 is CASSFKRFNSNDGTEQWYTF. In DNA, the CDR3 is TGTGCCAGCAGTTTTAAACGGTTCAATTCCAACGATGGGACAGAGCAATGGTACACCTTC. The V call is TRBV28, the J call TRBJ1-2; 7 bases are a match to TRBD1. The CDR3 has 20 amino acids. Trimming took 3 bases from V and 11 from J; bases not matched to a gene: 30. Germline CDR1 MDHEN, CDR2 SYDVKM.